One and the same sample provided the 18 T cell receptor beta chains below, sequenced in a study of cytomegalovirus exposure and HLA in healthy donors. The PCR contained 60 Vbeta and 13 Jbeta primers. Here immunoSEQ multiplex PCR was the method, and the copy in TCRdb shows in-frame clones only, minus some. The table records about 130,000 clones, about 8.5% of them present only once. Sequences were obtained from PBMCs. The source is a man aged 35 to 55 in good health and CMV-seronegative.

This clone was seen only a few times. This chain links TRBV9 with TRBJ2-3; TRBD1 matches 10 bases. The CDR3 runs 18 residues. V shed 4 bases and J 0 bases; nucleotides not matched to a gene: 11. CDR1 SGDLS and CDR2 YYNGEE come from the germline V gene. In nucleotides, the CDR3 is TGTGCCAGCAGCAAGACAGGGGGCCTTGTGTCTAGCACAGATACGCAGTATTTT. This encodes CASSKTGGLVSSTDTQYF.

This clone has a handful of counts. The chain recombines TRBV30 with TRBJ2-7, with 9 bases matching TRBD1. J was trimmed by 3 bases and V by 1 base; bases with no gene match: 4. This CDR3 region has 14 residues. Germline CDR1 GTSNPN, CDR2 SVGIG (reference sequence). CDR3 DNA: TGTGCCTGGAGTGCGGACAGGGGATTCTACGAGCAGTACTTC. Translation: CAWSADRGFYEQYF. Complete variable domain (other parts from reference TRBV30 and TRBJ2-7): SQTIHQWPATLVQPVGSPLSLECTVEGTSNPNLYWYRQAAGRGLQLLFYSVGIGQISSEVPQNLSASRPQDRQFILSSKKLLLSDSGFYLCAWSADRGFYEQYFGPGTRLTVT.

The genes are TRBV2 and TRBJ1-2, with 7 bases identical to TRBD1. Trimming at V came to 5 bases and at J to 7 bases, leaving 7 bases not matched to a gene. The CDR3 sequence is 13 residues long. Per the germline V gene, CDR1 is SNHLY and CDR2 is FYNNEI. The CDR3 nucleotides are TGTGCCAGCAGTACAGGGGTTGCGGGTGGCTACACCTTC. It specifies CASSTGVAGGYTF.

In its sample, this clone was seen a few times. The rearrangement joins TRBV11-3 to TRBJ2-1, with 10 bases that match TRBD2. The junction had 2 bases not matched to a gene; V was cut back by 1 base and J by 5 bases. Germline values: CDR1 SGHNT, CDR2 YENEEA. The CDR3 has 15 residues. The CDR3 nucleotides are TGTGCCAGCAGCTTAGTTAGCGGGGGGCACAATGAGCAGTTCTTC. Encoded protein: CASSLVSGGHNEQFF.

This clone was counted only a few times. For the CDR3, the DNA is TGTGCCAGCAGCGTAGCGGACACGGTGGTCGAGCAGTACTTC. Translation: CASSVADTVVEQYF. The rearrangement joins TRBV9 to TRBJ2-7, with D tentatively TRBD1 (5 bases). The CDR3 covers 14 residues. Trimming removed 0 bases from V and 6 bases from J, with 13 bases in between. The germline CDR1 and CDR2 sequences are SGDLS and YYNGEE.

This clone has more than one count but fewer than ten. The CDR3 bases are TGTGCCAGCAGCCAAGATTACGGAGCTAACTATGGCTACACCTTC. Protein: CASSQDYGANYGYTF. The chain carries TRBV4-2 and TRBJ1-2; no reliable D call. V gave up 0 bases and J gave up 0 bases, with 8 bases separating them. This CDR3 has 15 amino acids. The V gene's germline CDR1 is LGHNA and CDR2 YNFKEQ.

This chain uses TRBV5-1 with TRBJ2-7, with 10 bases that match TRBD2. CDR3 length equals 15 residues. V was clipped by 4 bases and J by 1 base; unmatched bases: 5. Per germline, CDR1 SGHRS and CDR2 YFSETQ. The CDR3 protein is CASSVAGGPSYEQYF. Written as DNA, the CDR3 is TGCGCCAGCAGCGTAGCGGGGGGACCTTCCTACGAGCAGTACTTC. Full variable domain (rest looked up from reference TRBV5-1 and TRBJ2-7): KAGVTQTPRYLIKTRGQQVTLSCSPISGHRSVSWYQQTPGQGLQFLFEYFSETQRNKGNFPGRFSGRQFSNSRSEMNVSTLELGDSALYLCASSVAGGPSYEQYFGPGTRLTVT.

In its sample, this clone was seen a few times. The chain has TRBV10-3 and TRBJ1-5, with 11 bases aligning to TRBD1. Germline assignment: CDR1 ENHRY and CDR2 SYGVKD. The CDR3 consists of 18 residues. J was trimmed by 2 bases and V by 4 bases; bases with no gene match: 10. The CDR3 DNA follows: TGTGCCATCAGTGGAGGACAGGGGGCTAATTTTGGCAATCAGCCCCAGCATTTT. Its translation: CAISGGQGANFGNQPQHF.

The DNA for the CDR3 is TGTGCCAGCAGTTTGACAGGGGCGAACACTGAAGCTTTCTTT. Its protein is CASSLTGANTEAFF. V gene TRBV6-5 combines with J gene TRBJ1-1; 8 bases are shared with TRBD1. CDR1 MNHEY and CDR2 SVGAGI come from the germline V gene. Losses at the gene ends were 4 bases for V and 1 base for J; bases not matched to a gene: 2. The CDR3 length is 14 residues.

This clone showed up just a few times. This chain joins TRBV6-6 and TRBJ1-1, with D tentatively TRBD1 (5 bases). V was pared by 8 bases and J by 7 bases, with 17 bases between. Germline V gene sequence: CDR1 MNHNY, CDR2 SVGAGI (reference sequence). CDR3 length equals 13 residues. CDR3 region: CASGWRGEGEAFF. The CDR3 DNA reads as TGTGCCAGCGGGTGGAGGGGAGAGGGTGAAGCTTTCTTT.

This clone was picked up a small number of times. The sample has other DNA sequences that encode this CDR3 too. The rearrangement joins TRBV21-1 to TRBJ2-7; the table calls TRBD1, which could not be checked here. TRBV21-1 is a pseudogene. The CDR3 length is 14 residues. The chain's CDR3 is CASSKANRVHEQYF. In DNA form, the CDR3 reads TGTGCCAGCAGCAAAGCCAACAGGGTGCACGAGCAGTACTTC.

The V gene is TRBV6-5, the J gene TRBJ2-2, with 15 positions matching TRBD2. The CDR3 is made up of 15 amino acids. The trim removed 5 bases at V and 9 bases at J, leaving 4 bases unmatched. Germline-derived CDR1 and CDR2 are MNHEY and SVGAGI. CDR3 protein: CASSRGTSGGRELFF. The CDR3 DNA reads TGTGCCAGCAGTCGGGGGACTAGCGGGGGGCGGGAGCTGTTTTTT.

This clone was picked up many times. The same CDR3 is also encoded by other DNA sequences in this sample. The genes are TRBV27 and TRBJ1-1; possibly TRBD1 for D (5 bases). In germline, CDR1 is MNHEY, CDR2 SMNVEV (reference sequence). V lost 2 bases and J 1 base, leaving 5 bases between the germline ends. The CDR3 is made up of 13 amino acids. The CDR3 sequence: CASSLQGNTEAFF. In nucleotides, the CDR3 is TGTGCCAGCAGTTTACAGGGGAACACTGAAGCTTTCTTT.

The CDR3: CASSLGLATTDTQYF. The CDR3 coding sequence is TGTGCCAGCAGCTTAGGACTAGCCACCACAGATACGCAGTATTTT. The chain joins TRBV7-6 to TRBJ2-3, with TRBD2 identical over 7 bases. The CDR3 extends over 15 amino acids. Looked up from germline, CDR1 is SGHVS and CDR2 is FNYEAQ. V lost 1 base to trimming and J lost 2 bases; unmatched junction nucleotides: 3.

This clone was counted a few times. The gene calls are TRBV19 and TRBJ1-1, with TRBD1 as a possible D gene (5 bases). The CDR3 sequence is 14 residues long. The V end was cut by 3 bases, the J end by 3 bases, with 11 bases between. Germline loops: CDR1 LNHDA, CDR2 SQIVND (reference sequence). Here the CDR3 reads CASSMAGGYTEAFF. In nucleotides, the CDR3 is TGTGCCAGTAGTATGGCGGGGGGGTACACTGAAGCTTTCTTT.

J is TRBJ1-5 and V is TRBV7-8; 9 bases are shared with TRBD1. From germline, CDR1 is SGHVS and CDR2 FQNEAQ. This CDR3 comprises 17 residues. The junction had 7 bases not matched to a gene; V was cut back by 3 bases and J by 1 base. For the CDR3, the DNA is TGTGCCAGCAGCTTCCGGACAGGGGATCGGAGCAATCAGCCCCAGCATTTT. This sequence encodes CASSFRTGDRSNQPQHF.

The gene calls are TRBV12-5 and TRBJ1-5, with 8 bases matching TRBD1. J was trimmed by 3 bases and V by 6 bases; bases with no gene match: 7. The germline V gene encodes CDR1 LGHNT and CDR2 FRNRAP. The CDR3 spans 15 residues. CDR3 DNA: TGTGCTAGTGGCCGCGACAGGGGTCCCAATCAGCCCCAGCATTTT. It yields the protein CASGRDRGPNQPQHF.

This clone has more than one count but fewer than ten. The V and J genes are TRBV15 and TRBJ2-1; possible D gene TRBD1, 5 bases. There are 15 residues in the CDR3. Germline V CDR1 and CDR2: LNHNV, YYDKDF (reference sequence). Between the trimmed V and J ends, which lost 1 base and 3 bases, there was a span of 10 bases. CDR3 in amino acids: CATSRARTNYNEQFF. CDR3 bases: TGTGCCACCAGCAGAGCACGGACAAACTACAATGAGCAGTTCTTC.